This entry describes one T cell receptor beta chain. Amplification of TCR beta CDR3 regions was performed using RNA transcripts as template. The TCR CDR3 was amplified in a first-round RT-PCR using the HTBI primer set. In TCRdb, the multiplex PCR reads were re-called with MiXCR into one record per CDR3 protein. The sample contains about 770,000 distinct CDR3 sequences, around 19% of which appear only once. This specimen comes from a study of T cells in Graves' hyperthyroidism and ophthalmopathy. Using around 10 ml of fresh peripheral blood, PBMCs were prepared. This CDR3 is built from 14 residues. Germline lookup yields CDR1 LNHDA and CDR2 SQIVND (reference sequence). The ends lost 4 bases at V and 5 bases at J; junction bases unmatched: 8.

The chain is built from TRBV19 and TRBJ2-7, with 7 bases that match TRBD2. This clonotype was obtained from a woman aged 45-60 years with Graves' hyperthyroidism that later progressed to Graves' ophthalmopathy. Sequenced sample: blood. CDR3 nucleotides: TGTGCCAGTAGTAGGCTCGACGGGGGGAACGAGCAGTACTTC. Translated, it gives CASSRLDGGNEQYF.